The 26 T cell receptor beta chains listed next were all sequenced from one sample in a study of blood T cell repertoires in COVID-19. Profiling relied on immunoSEQ multiplex PCR, and the TCRdb table lists in-frame clones only, not all of them. The table includes about 160,000 clones, roughly nine tenths detected once. The sample consisted of peripheral blood. These receptors were collected from a woman aged 55-69 years with active or convalescent COVID-19.

The chain has TRBV5-6 and TRBJ1-2, with 8 bases fitting TRBD1. The CDR3 has 17 amino acids. Germline assignment: CDR1 SGHDT and CDR2 YYEEEE. V shed 0 bases and J 1 base; nucleotides not matched to a gene: 8. The DNA of the CDR3 is TGTGCCAGCAGCTTGGAGGGAGACAGGGGTGATAACTATGGCTACACCTTC. This translates into CASSLEGDRGDNYGYTF.

The V and J genes are TRBV10-1 and TRBJ1-5; 10 bases agree with TRBD1. J lost 2 bases, V lost 8 bases, and 6 bases had no gene match. The germline V gene encodes CDR1 WNHNN and CDR2 SYGVQD (reference sequence). The CDR3 covers 15 residues. The CDR3 sequence is CASGTGVECNQPQHF. CDR3 in DNA: TGCGCCAGCGGGACAGGGGTGGAGTGCAATCAGCCCCAGCATTTT.

This rearrangement joins TRBV4-3 to TRBJ1-1; perhaps TRBD1 as D (6 bases). The CDR3 length is 13 residues. Deletions cut 0 bases from V and 7 bases from J, with 9 bases between. Germline lookup yields CDR1 LGHNA and CDR2 YSLEER. The CDR3 loop reads CASSQDPGDEAFF. Written as DNA, the CDR3 is TGCGCCAGCAGCCAAGACCCAGGGGATGAAGCTTTCTTT.

V usage is TRBV6-5 and J usage is TRBJ1-1; D is undetermined. The length of the CDR3 is 14 residues. Germline values: CDR1 MNHEY, CDR2 SVGAGI. Trimming removed 2 bases from V and 1 base from J, with 8 bases in between. CDR3 bases: TGTGCCAGCAGTTACCTGGGAGAGAACACTGAAGCTTTCTTT. This sequence encodes CASSYLGENTEAFF.

The chain has TRBV9 and TRBJ2-5, with 12 bases lining up with TRBD1. The CDR3 totals 16 residues. Looked up from germline, CDR1 is SGDLS and CDR2 is YYNGEE. The trim removed 3 bases at V and 5 bases at J, leaving 8 bases unmatched. CDR3 region: CASSAHGTGGQETQYF. CDR3 DNA sequence: TGTGCCAGCAGCGCCCACGGGACAGGGGGCCAGGAGACCCAGTACTTC.

The chain recombines TRBV2 with TRBJ1-1; D may be TRBD1 (5 bases). The CDR3 sequence is 14 residues long. Trimming left V 6 bases short and J 0 bases short, with 11 bases between. The germline gives CDR1 SNHLY, CDR2 FYNNEI. DNA for the CDR3: TGTGCCAGCAGCGCAGGGTTTATGAACACTGAAGCTTTCTTT. This sequence encodes CASSAGFMNTEAFF.

The chain links TRBV12-3 or TRBV12-4 to TRBJ1-5; no firm D call. The CDR3 spans 13 residues. With 6 bases removed from V and 4 bases from J, the gap between germline ends came to 10 bases. CDR3 DNA: TGTGCCAGCAGCCCGACACCTAATCAGCCCCAGCATTTT. This sequence encodes CASSPTPNQPQHF.

CDR3 protein: CSVKTSGGRTDTQYF. CDR3 nucleotide sequence: TGCAGCGTTAAGACTAGCGGGGGGCGCACAGATACGCAGTATTTT. The chain combines TRBV29-1 with TRBJ2-3, with 13 bases identical to TRBD2. This CDR3 region has 15 residues. V lost 5 bases and J lost 1; bases outside the gene matches: 3. Germline V gene lookup returns CDR1 SQVTM and CDR2 ANQGSEA.

V gene TRBV27 combines with J gene TRBJ1-5; weak D call: TRBD1 (6 bases). The CDR3 loop spans 15 amino acids. Germline assignment: CDR1 MNHEY and CDR2 SMNVEV (reference sequence). V was trimmed by 6 bases and J by 7 bases, leaving 19 bases between them. CDR3 sequence (DNA): TGTGCCAGCAGCTCGGACAGAATGGCGGGCCAGCCCCAGCATTTT. Translation: CASSSDRMAGQPQHF.

The chain has TRBV28 and TRBJ2-7; D might be TRBD2 (5 bases). This CDR3 comprises 13 residues. Trimming removed 2 bases at V and 5 bases at J, with 10 bases between. Germline loops: CDR1 MDHEN, CDR2 SYDVKM. CDR3 DNA sequence: TGTGCCAGCAGTTTAGAGGGAATCAACGAGCAGTACTTC. As protein: CASSLEGINEQYF.

This rearrangement joins TRBV18 to TRBJ1-5; TRBD1 is a possible D gene (6 bases). From germline, CDR1 is KGHSH and CDR2 LQKENI. The CDR3 covers 15 residues. Trimming removed 3 bases at V and 3 bases at J, with 12 bases between. CDR3 residues: CASSPQGSDNQPQHF. Here the CDR3 DNA reads TGTGCCAGCTCACCTCAGGGGTCTGACAATCAGCCCCAGCATTTT.

The chain employs TRBV2 and TRBJ2-7; D gene unclear. Trimming pared 0 bases from V and 0 bases from J, leaving 9 bases between. The CDR3 runs 15 residues. Germline-derived CDR1 and CDR2 are SNHLY and FYNNEI. In DNA form, the CDR3 reads TGTGCCAGCAGTGAAGCGCCGGGTATCTCCTACGAGCAGTACTTC. It encodes CASSEAPGISYEQYF.

The J gene is TRBJ1-5, the V gene TRBV4-3, with TRBD1 as a possible D gene (6 bases). The CDR3 length is 15 residues. Germline lookup yields CDR1 LGHNA and CDR2 YSLEER. Trimming took off 0 bases at V and 7 bases at J, with 13 bases between the two ends. In DNA, the CDR3 is TGCGCCAGCAGCCAAGATTCTGGGGGCGAGCAGCCCCAGCATTTT. Its translation: CASSQDSGGEQPQHF.

The chain is built from TRBV5-4 and TRBJ2-7; 8 nucleotides match TRBD1. The CDR3 contains 16 residues. V lost 0 bases, J lost 2 bases, and 7 bases stayed unmatched. CDR1 is SGHNT, CDR2 YYREEE, per germline (reference sequence). Written as DNA, the CDR3 is TGTGCCAGCAGCTTGGGGGGTGGGACAGGCGCCTACGAGCAGTACTTC. Protein: CASSLGGGTGAYEQYF.

The CDR3 sequence is CASSLPGLAGDNEQFF. CDR3 nucleotide sequence: TGTGCCAGCAGCCTTCCCGGACTAGCGGGGGACAATGAGCAGTTCTTC. This chain uses TRBV7-3 with TRBJ2-1; 13 nucleotides line up with TRBD2. J lost 5 bases, V lost 5 bases, and 6 bases had no gene match. The CDR3 extends over 16 amino acids. CDR1 SGHTA and CDR2 FQGTGA come from the germline V gene.

The gene calls are TRBV6-5 and TRBJ1-2; TRBD1 matches at 10 bases. The V and J ends lost 2 bases and 7 bases, in that order; junction bases with no gene match: 1. Germline CDR1 reads MNHEY; CDR2 reads SVGAGI. The CDR3 covers 13 residues. CDR3 DNA: TGTGCCAGCAGTTACGGGGACAGGGGTGGCTACACCTTC. As protein: CASSYGDRGGYTF.

V and J are TRBV7-2 and TRBJ2-3, with TRBD1 matching over 8 bases. With 1 base clipped from V and 1 base from J, the junction kept 1 base outside the gene matches. This CDR3 is 15 amino acids long. Germline V gene sequence: CDR1 SGHTA, CDR2 FQGNSA. CDR3 sequence: CASSLGTGRTDTQYF. CDR3 bases: TGTGCCAGCAGCTTAGGGACAGGGCGCACAGATACGCAGTATTTT.

The rearrangement joins TRBV5-6 to TRBJ1-2, with 10 bases matching TRBD1. The CDR3 length is 13 residues. Per the germline V gene, CDR1 is SGHDT and CDR2 is YYEEEE. Unmatched junction bases numbered 0, after V lost 3 bases and J lost 4 bases. The CDR3 nucleotides are TGTGCCAGCAGCTGGGACAGGGGCTATGGCTACACCTTC. Translation gives CASSWDRGYGYTF. Full variable domain (missing parts from reference TRBV5-6 and TRBJ1-2): DAGVTQSPTHLIKTRGQQVTLRCSPKSGHDTVSWYQQALGQGPQFIFQYYEEEERQRGNFPDRFSGHQFPNYSSELNVNALLLGDSALYLCASSWDRGYGYTFGSGTRLTVV.

This clone was observed once. The chain uses TRBV2 and TRBJ1-5, with 8 nucleotides matching TRBD1. In germline, CDR1 is SNHLY, CDR2 FYNNEI. The junction had 7 bases not matched to a gene; V was cut back by 5 bases and J by 7 bases. CDR3 length: 14 amino acids. CDR3 sequence (DNA): TGTGCCAGCAGTTATGACAGGGGAGGACAGCCCCAGCATTTT. It encodes CASSYDRGGQPQHF.

V usage is TRBV10-3 and J usage is TRBJ1-2, with D maybe TRBD1 (6 bases). V lost 8 bases and J 3 bases, leaving 13 bases between the germline ends. This CDR3 region has 13 residues. Per germline, CDR1 ENHRY and CDR2 SYGVKD. The CDR3 protein is CAIGGGADYGYTF. DNA of the CDR3: TGTGCCATCGGAGGGGGGGCTGACTATGGCTACACCTTC.

In the case of this clone: Other DNA sequences from this sample encode an identical CDR3 as well. The V and J genes are TRBV6-5 and TRBJ2-2; 7 bases are shared with TRBD2. This CDR3 is 12 amino acids long. V shed 6 bases and J 6 bases; nucleotides not matched to a gene: 1. Germline V gene lookup returns CDR1 MNHEY and CDR2 SVGAGI. The CDR3 nucleotides are TGTGCCAGCAGACGGGGGGCCGGGGAGCTGTTTTTT. Its translation is CASRRGAGELFF.

This clone was seen only a few times. The rearrangement links TRBV7-3 to TRBJ2-1; 8 bases are shared with TRBD2. The J segment lost 3 bases and the V segment lost 5 bases, leaving 6 bases of the junction unmatched. CDR3 length: 15 amino acids. Germline lookup yields CDR1 SGHTA and CDR2 FQGTGA. The CDR3 DNA reads as TGTGCCAGCAGCATTAGCGGGGTCGGCTACAATGAGCAGTTCTTC. Its translation: CASSISGVGYNEQFF.

V and J are TRBV7-9 and TRBJ2-2; 7 bases are shared with TRBD1. CDR3 size: 16 residues. The germline CDR1 and CDR2 sequences are SEHNR and FQNEAQ (reference sequence). J gave up 0 bases and V 5 bases, and 6 bases lay outside the gene matches. CDR3 sequence: CASSPGQLTNTGELFF. CDR3 in DNA: TGTGCCAGCAGCCCGGGACAGCTAACGAACACCGGGGAGCTGTTTTTT.

This rearrangement joins TRBV7-2 to TRBJ2-3; possible D gene TRBD2, 5 bases. The V end lost 5 bases, the J end lost 0 bases, and 12 bases lay between the germline ends. Germline CDR1 is SGHTA and CDR2 is FQGNSA. CDR3 length: 15 amino acids. The CDR3 protein is CASSPFGVSTDTQYF. CDR3 bases: TGTGCCAGCAGCCCATTCGGGGTTAGCACAGATACGCAGTATTTT.

The chain carries TRBV5-4 and TRBJ2-1, with D maybe TRBD1 (6 bases). The CDR3 extends over 14 amino acids. CDR1 and CDR2 from the germline V gene are SGHNT and YYREEE (reference sequence). V lost 4 bases and J lost 5, with 13 bases in between. In DNA form, the CDR3 reads TGTGCCAGCAGCCCCCAGACAGGAGACAATGAGCAGTTCTTC. Amino acid sequence: CASSPQTGDNEQFF.

The chain combines TRBV12-3 or TRBV12-4 with TRBJ1-6; the D gene is possibly TRBD1 (6 bases). The CDR3 extends over 13 amino acids. Between the trimmed V and J ends, which lost 7 bases and 6 bases, there was a span of 10 bases. For the CDR3, the DNA is TGTGCCAGCAAAAGGGGGACTAATTCACCCCTCCACTTT. This translates into CASKRGTNSPLHF.